The clone carrying this TCR beta chain occurred many times. Germline V gene sequence: CDR1 MGHRA, CDR2 YSYEKL. J was trimmed by 7 bases and V by 3 bases; bases with no gene match: 13. CDR3 size: 16 residues. The sample belongs to a study of blood T cell repertoires in COVID-19. Study-wide background: The origin of the acute and convalescent COVID-19 samples was the United States, Italy and Spain. T cells, B-cell-depleted T cells, or PBMCs provided the cDNA or gDNA that served as material.

Measured with immunoSEQ multiplex PCR; TCRdb has only the in-frame clones, and not every one. This table holds 70,000 to 90,000 clones, around 81% found once. The sequence came from a human donor in a cohort sampled during active COVID-19. What was sequenced was peripheral blood. The V gene is TRBV4-1, the J gene TRBJ2-7, with 9 bases aligning to TRBD2. CDR3 nucleotides: TGCGCCAGCAGCCAGACCTTAGCGGGGGCTTTGGGGGAGCAGTACTTC. It is translated as CASSQTLAGALGEQYF.